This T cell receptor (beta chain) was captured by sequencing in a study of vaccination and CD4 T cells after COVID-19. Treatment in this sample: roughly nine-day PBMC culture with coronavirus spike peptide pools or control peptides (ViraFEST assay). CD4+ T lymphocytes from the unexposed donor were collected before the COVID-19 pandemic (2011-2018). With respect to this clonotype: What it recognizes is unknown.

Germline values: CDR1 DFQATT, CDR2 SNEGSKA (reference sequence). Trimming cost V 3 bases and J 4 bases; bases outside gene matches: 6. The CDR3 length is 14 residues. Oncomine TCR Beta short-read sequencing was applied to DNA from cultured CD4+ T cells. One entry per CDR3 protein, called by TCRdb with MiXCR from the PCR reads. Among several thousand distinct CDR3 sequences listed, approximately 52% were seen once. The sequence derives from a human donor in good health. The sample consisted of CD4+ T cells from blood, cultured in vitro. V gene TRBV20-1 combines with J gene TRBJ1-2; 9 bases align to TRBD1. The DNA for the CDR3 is TGCAGTGCTAGTCTGGACAGGGGTGGCTATGGCTACACCTTC. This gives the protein CSASLDRGGYGYTF.